This T cell receptor (beta chain) was identified in a study of cytomegalovirus exposure and HLA in healthy donors. Overall study results and limits: Researchers counted 150 to 200 TCR beta chains as cytomegalovirus-associated. Cytomegalovirus status was reportedly diagnosed by the classifier with high sensitivity and specificity. In vitro data verified a few CMV-associated chains as specific for CMV antigens. A later analysis found first-cohort TCR clusters tended to co-occur in the 120 validation repertoires.

This CDR3 contains 13 residues. V was cut by 1 base and J by 8 bases, with 11 bases left in between. The germline CDR1 and CDR2 sequences are LNHDA and SQIVND (reference sequence). Assay: immunoSEQ multiplex PCR; the TCRdb copy retains only in-frame clones and omits some. The sample gives some 190,000 clones, 86% of which show up once; around 7.2% is in the top ten. This clone has a handful of counts. Its antigen is unknown. The sequenced sample consisted of PBMCs. The TCR originated in a man aged 30 to 39 in good health and CMV-seropositive. The chain has TRBV19 and TRBJ1-1; no definite D call. The CDR3 coding sequence is TGTGCCAGTAGTATAGCAGAGACCTGGGAAGCTTTCTTT. Protein sequence: CASSIAETWEAFF. Full variable domain (outside the CDR3, taken from reference TRBV19 and TRBJ1-1): DGGITQSPKYLFRKEGQNVTLSCEQNLNHDAMYWYRQDPGQGLRLIYYSQIVNDFQKGDIAEGYSVSREKKESFPLTVTSAQKNPTAFYLCASSIAETWEAFFGQGTRLTVV.